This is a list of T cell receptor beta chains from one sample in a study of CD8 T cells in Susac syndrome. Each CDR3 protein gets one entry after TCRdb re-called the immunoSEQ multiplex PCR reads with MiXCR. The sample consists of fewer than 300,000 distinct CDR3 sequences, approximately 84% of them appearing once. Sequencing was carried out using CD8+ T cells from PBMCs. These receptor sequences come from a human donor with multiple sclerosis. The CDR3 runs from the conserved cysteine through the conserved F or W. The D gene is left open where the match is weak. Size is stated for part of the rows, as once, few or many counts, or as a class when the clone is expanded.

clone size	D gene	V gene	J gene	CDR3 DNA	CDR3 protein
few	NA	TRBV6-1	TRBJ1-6	TGTGCCAGCACCATAAAGGGACTAAATTCACCCCTCCACTTT	CASTIKGLNSPLHF
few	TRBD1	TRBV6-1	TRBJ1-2	TGTGCCAGCAGTTCTGGACAGGGTCTCTCTGGCTACACCTTC	CASSSGQGLSGYTF
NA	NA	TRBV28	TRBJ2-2	TGTGCCAGCAGTTTTGTTCAGGACCCGAACACCGGGGAGCTGTTTTTT	CASSFVQDPNTGELFF
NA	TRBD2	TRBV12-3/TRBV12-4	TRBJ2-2	TGTGCCAGCAGTCCCCTAGCGGTCACCGGGGAGCTTTTTTTT	CASSPLAVTGELFF
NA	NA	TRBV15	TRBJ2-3	TGTGCCACCAGCAGAGAAGGAAGCGGCACAGATACGCAGTATTTT	CATSREGSGTDTQYF
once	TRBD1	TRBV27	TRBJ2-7	TGTGCCAGCAGTTTATTTAGAGGGGACAGGGCCTACGAGCAGTACTTC	CASSLFRGDRAYEQYF
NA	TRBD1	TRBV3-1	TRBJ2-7	TGTGCCAGCAGCCAAAGCCCGACAGGGTACGAGCAGTACTTC	CASSQSPTGYEQYF
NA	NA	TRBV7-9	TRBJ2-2	TGTGCCAGCAGCTTAGGCGGTCGGCCCGGGGAGCTGTTTTTT	CASSLGGRPGELFF
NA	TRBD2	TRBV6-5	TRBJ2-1	TGTGCCAGCAGTTACTCGATACTAGCGGGACGCAATGAGCAGTTCTTC	CASSYSILAGRNEQFF
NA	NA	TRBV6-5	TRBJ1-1	TGTGCCAGCAGTTATCGGCGGGGGGTGAACACTGAAGCTTTCTTT	CASSYRRGVNTEAFF
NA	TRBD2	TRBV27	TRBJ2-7	TGTGCCAGTTCGACTAGCGGGGGCTACGAGCAGTACTTC	CASSTSGGYEQYF
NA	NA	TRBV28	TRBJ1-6	TGTGCCAGCAGTTTAGCCGGGCCGGTGAGCTCCTATAATTCACCCCTCCACTTT	CASSLAGPVSSYNSPLHF
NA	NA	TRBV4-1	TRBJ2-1	TGCGCCAGCAGCCAAGGGCAGACTTACAATGAGCAGTTCTTC	CASSQGQTYNEQFF
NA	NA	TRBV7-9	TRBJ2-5	TGTGCCAGCAGCCCTAACGGGGAAGAGACCCAGTACTTC	CASSPNGEETQYF
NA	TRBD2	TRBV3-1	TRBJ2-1	TGTGCCAGCAGCCTCCCCGGGACTAGCCTCCCCAATGAGCAGTTCTTC	CASSLPGTSLPNEQFF
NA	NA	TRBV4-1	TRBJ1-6	TGCGCCAGCAGCCAAGGGGCAAACACCAAACTGATGCCCCTCCACTTT	CASSQGANTKLMPLHF
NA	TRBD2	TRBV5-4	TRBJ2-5	TGTGCCAGCAGCTTGGCGGGTAGCGGGAGGATGGGGGAGACCCAGTACTTC	CASSLAGSGRMGETQYF
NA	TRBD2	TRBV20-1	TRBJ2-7	TGCAGTGCGGACACGGGACTAGCGTTTACCTACGAGCAGTACTTC	CSADTGLAFTYEQYF
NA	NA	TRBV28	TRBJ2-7	TGTGCCAGCAGTCGCAGGGAGTCCTACGAGCAGTACTTC	CASSRRESYEQYF
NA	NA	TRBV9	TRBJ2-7	TGTGCCAGCAGCGTAGGAGTTACACCAACCTACGAGCAGTACTTC	CASSVGVTPTYEQYF
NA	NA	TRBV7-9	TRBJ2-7	TGTGCCAGCAGCGCCGGGCCGTCATACGAGCAGTACTTC	CASSAGPSYEQYF
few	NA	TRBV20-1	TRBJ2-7	TGCAGTGCTAGAGACGCAGCGCGATCCTACGAGCAGTACTTC	CSARDAARSYEQYF
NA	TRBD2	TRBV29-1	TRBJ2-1	TGCAGCGTTGAAGATCGTCGGCTAGCGGGAGCAGATGAGCAGTTCTTC	CSVEDRRLAGADEQFF
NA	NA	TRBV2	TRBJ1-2	TGTGCCGCAGGCGTCAATGGCTACACCTTC	CAAGVNGYTF
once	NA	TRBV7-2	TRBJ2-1	TGTGCCAGCAGCTTCCTTACCACCAATGAGCAGTTCTTC	CASSFLTTNEQFF
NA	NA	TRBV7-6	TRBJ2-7	TGTGCCAGCAGCTTATCACCGGGGCCGGAGAGCTCCTACGAGCAGTACTTC	CASSLSPGPESSYEQYF
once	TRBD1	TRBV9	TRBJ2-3	TGTGCCAGCAGCCCGGGGACAGGGAGCACAGATACGCAGTATTTT	CASSPGTGSTDTQYF
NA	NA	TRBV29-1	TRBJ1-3	TGCAGCGTTTTGGGCAGATCTGGAAACACCATATATTTT	CSVLGRSGNTIYF
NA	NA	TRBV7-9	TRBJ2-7	TGTGCCAGCAGCTTAAACGTTCAGGGGTACGAGCAGTACTTC	CASSLNVQGYEQYF
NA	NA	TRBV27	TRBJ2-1	TGTGCCAGCAGTAGGGGGGGACCCCGCAATGAGCAGTTCTTC	CASSRGGPRNEQFF
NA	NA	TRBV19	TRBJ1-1	TGTGCCAGTAGTCAACTCCAGCTAACTAACACTGAAGCTTTCTTT	CASSQLQLTNTEAFF
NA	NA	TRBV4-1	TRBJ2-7	TGCGCCAGCAGCCAATTGGAAGGGCCGACATATTCCTACGAGCAGTACTTC	CASSQLEGPTYSYEQYF
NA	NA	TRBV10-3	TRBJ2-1	TGTGCCATCAGTGAATTAGGGGGATCCTACAATGAGCAGTTCTTC	CAISELGGSYNEQFF
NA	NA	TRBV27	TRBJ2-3	TGTGCCAGCAGTTCCGGGGTCACAGATACGCAGTATTTT	CASSSGVTDTQYF
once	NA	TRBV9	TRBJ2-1	TGTGCCAGCAGCGTGGGGGGGCGTGAGCAGTTCTTC	CASSVGGREQFF
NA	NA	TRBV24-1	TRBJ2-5	TGTGCCACCAGTGACCCCCAGGGGAACCAAGAGACCCAGTACTTC	CATSDPQGNQETQYF
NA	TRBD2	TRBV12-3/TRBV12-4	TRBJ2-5	TGTGCCAGCAGTTCAACTAGCGGGAGATGGGAGACCCAGTACTTC	CASSSTSGRWETQYF
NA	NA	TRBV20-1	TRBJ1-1	TGCAGTGCTAGGACCTCTAACACTGAAGCTTTCTTT	CSARTSNTEAFF
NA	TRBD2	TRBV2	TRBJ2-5	TGTGCCACCATAGGACTAGCGGGAGGTGAAGAGACCCAGTACTTC	CATIGLAGGEETQYF
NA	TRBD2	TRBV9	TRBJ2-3	TGTGCCAGCAGCGTTAGCGGGAGATGGGGAGATACGCAGTATTTT	CASSVSGRWGDTQYF
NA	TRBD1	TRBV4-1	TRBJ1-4	TGCGCCAGCAGCCAAGGGGCGGGACAGGGACGGGAAAAACTGTTTTTT	CASSQGAGQGREKLFF
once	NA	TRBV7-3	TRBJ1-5	TGTGCCAGCAGCTTAACCGGACAGTCCAATCAGCCCCAGCATTTT	CASSLTGQSNQPQHF
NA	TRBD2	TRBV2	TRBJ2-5	TGTGCCAGCAGTGAATCTAGAACTAGCGGGGGTCAAGAGACCCAGTACTTC	CASSESRTSGGQETQYF
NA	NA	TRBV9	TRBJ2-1	TGTGCCAGCAGCGTAGCACCTCATTTGGGCTCCTACAATGAGCAGTTCTTC	CASSVAPHLGSYNEQFF
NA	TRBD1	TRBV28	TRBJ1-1	TGTGCCAGCAGCAATCGGGACAGGGTGAACACTGAAGCTTTCTTT	CASSNRDRVNTEAFF
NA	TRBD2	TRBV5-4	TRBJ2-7	TGTGCCAGCAGCTTTGGGACTAGAACCGATACGTACGAGCAGTACTTC	CASSFGTRTDTYEQYF
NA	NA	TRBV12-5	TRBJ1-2	TGTGCTAGTGGTTCTGACTTAACTGTTAACTATGGCTACACCTTC	CASGSDLTVNYGYTF
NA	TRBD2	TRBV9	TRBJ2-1	TGTGCCAGCAGCGTAGATGGCGGGGGGAACAATGAGCAGTTCTTC	CASSVDGGGNNEQFF
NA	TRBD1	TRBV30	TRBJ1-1	TGTGCCTGGAGTGTTAGCAGGGGGGACACTGAAGCTTTCTTT	CAWSVSRGDTEAFF
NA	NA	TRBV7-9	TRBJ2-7	TGTGCCAGCAGCCCCCGTGTAGGACAGAAAGCTTACGAGCAGTACTTC	CASSPRVGQKAYEQYF
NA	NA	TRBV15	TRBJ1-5	TGTGCCACCAGCAGAGAGGGGCGGCCAAATAGCAATCAGCCCCAGCATTTT	CATSREGRPNSNQPQHF
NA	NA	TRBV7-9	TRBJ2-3	TGTGCCAGCAGCCCCAAGCGGGTCTACACAGATACGCAGTATTTT	CASSPKRVYTDTQYF
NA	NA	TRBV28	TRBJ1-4	TGTGCCAGCAGTTTAAACGGAGGGGACGAAAAACTGTTTTTT	CASSLNGGDEKLFF
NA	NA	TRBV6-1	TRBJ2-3	TGTGCCAGCAGTGAAAGGGGGTACACAGATACGCAGTATTTT	CASSERGYTDTQYF
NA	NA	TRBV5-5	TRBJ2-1	TGTGCCAGCAGCTTGATTACAGCCGGAGAGCAGTTCTTC	CASSLITAGEQFF
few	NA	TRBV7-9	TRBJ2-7	TGTGCCAGCAGCGACTCAAACTACGAGCAGTACTTC	CASSDSNYEQYF
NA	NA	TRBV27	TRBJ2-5	TGTGCCAGCAGTCTAGAGGCCCACAGGTACCAAGAGACCCAGTACTTC	CASSLEAHRYQETQYF